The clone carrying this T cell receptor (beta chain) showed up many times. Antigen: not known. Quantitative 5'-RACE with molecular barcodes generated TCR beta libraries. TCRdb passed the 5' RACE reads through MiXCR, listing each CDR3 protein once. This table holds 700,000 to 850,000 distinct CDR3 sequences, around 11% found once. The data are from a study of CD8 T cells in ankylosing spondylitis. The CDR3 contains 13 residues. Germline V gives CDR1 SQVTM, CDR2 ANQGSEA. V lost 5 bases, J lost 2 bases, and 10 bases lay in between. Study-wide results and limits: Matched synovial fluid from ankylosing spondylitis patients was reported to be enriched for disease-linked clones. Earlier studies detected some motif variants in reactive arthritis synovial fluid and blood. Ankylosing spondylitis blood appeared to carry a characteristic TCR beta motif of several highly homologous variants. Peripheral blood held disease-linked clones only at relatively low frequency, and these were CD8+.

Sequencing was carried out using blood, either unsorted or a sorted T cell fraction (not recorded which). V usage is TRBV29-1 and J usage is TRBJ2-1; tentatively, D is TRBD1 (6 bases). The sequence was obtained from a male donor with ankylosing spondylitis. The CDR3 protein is CSVNRDTYNEQFF. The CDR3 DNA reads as TGCAGCGTTAACCGGGACACCTACAATGAGCAGTTCTTC.